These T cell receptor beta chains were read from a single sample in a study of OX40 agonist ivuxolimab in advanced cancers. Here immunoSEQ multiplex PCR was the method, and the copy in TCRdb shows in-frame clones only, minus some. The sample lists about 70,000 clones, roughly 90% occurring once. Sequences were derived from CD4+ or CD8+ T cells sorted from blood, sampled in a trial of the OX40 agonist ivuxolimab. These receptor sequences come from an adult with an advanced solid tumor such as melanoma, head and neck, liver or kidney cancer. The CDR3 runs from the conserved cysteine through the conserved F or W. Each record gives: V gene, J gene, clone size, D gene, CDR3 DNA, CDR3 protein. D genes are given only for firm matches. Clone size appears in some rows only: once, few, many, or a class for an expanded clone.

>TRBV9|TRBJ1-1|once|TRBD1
TGTGCCAGCAGCGTCGGGACAGGTAGGACTGAAGCTTTCTTT
CASSVGTGRTEAFF
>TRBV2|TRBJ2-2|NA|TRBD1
TGTGCCAGCTACCCTCCTCCGGGACAGGGCCCCCCGGGCACCGGGGAGCTGTTTTTT
CASYPPPGQGPPGTGELFF
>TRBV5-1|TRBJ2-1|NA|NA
TGCGCCAGCAGCTTGGACAGCTCCTACAATGAGCAGTTCTTC
CASSLDSSYNEQFF
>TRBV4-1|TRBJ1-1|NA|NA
TGCGCCAGCAGCCCTTGGGAAGGGGACACTGAAGCTTTCTTT
CASSPWEGDTEAFF
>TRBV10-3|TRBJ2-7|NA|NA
TGTGCCATCAGTGAGGCAAACGAGCAGTACTTC
CAISEANEQYF
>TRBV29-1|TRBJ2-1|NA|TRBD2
TGCAGCGTTGAATCCCTAGCGGGGGGGGATAGCTCCTACAATGAGCAGTTCTTC
CSVESLAGGDSSYNEQFF
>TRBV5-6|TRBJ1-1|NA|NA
TGTGCCAGCAGCGCCAACAGGGTGAACACTGAAGCTTTCTTT
CASSANRVNTEAFF
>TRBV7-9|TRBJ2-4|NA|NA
TGTGCCAGCAGCTTAGGGACAGTCTCTCACCAGTACTTC
CASSLGTVSHQYF
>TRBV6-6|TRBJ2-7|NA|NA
TGTGCCAGCAGCCCGGGACAGTTGGGGAGGTACGAGCAGTACTTC
CASSPGQLGRYEQYF
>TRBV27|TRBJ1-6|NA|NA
TGTGCCAGCACCTTTTTCGGCTCCTATAATTCACCCCTCCACTTT
CASTFFGSYNSPLHF
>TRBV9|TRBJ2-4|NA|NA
TGTGCCAGCAGCGGCGCCGGTCTGGGCATTCAGTACTTC
CASSGAGLGIQYF
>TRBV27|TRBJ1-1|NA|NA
TGTGCCAGCAGTTTGGGCCTGGTCACCGAAGCTTTCTTT
CASSLGLVTEAFF
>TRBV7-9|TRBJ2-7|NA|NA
TGTGCCAGCAGCTTATCGGCCTACGAGCAGTACTTC
CASSLSAYEQYF
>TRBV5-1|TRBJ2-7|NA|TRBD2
TGCGCCAGCAGTGACGGGACTAGCGGGGGACTCGGGGCCTACGAGCAGTACTTC
CASSDGTSGGLGAYEQYF
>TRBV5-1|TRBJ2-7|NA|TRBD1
TGCGCCAGCAGCTTGAACCCCTACAGGGGTCACGAGCAGTACTTC
CASSLNPYRGHEQYF
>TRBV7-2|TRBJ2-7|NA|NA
TGTGCCAGCAGCTTCCGACAGGCCGACTCCTACGAGCAGTACTTC
CASSFRQADSYEQYF